This T cell receptor (beta chain) was observed in a study of blood T cell repertoires in COVID-19. Overall study context: There were acute and convalescent COVID-19 samples, and they came from the United States, Italy and Spain.

The authors' processing: By means of reference gene primer amplification, nucleated cell counts were estimated. TCRdb keeps only in-frame clones here, not all; method: immunoSEQ multiplex PCR. The DNA was the basis for D and trimming; V, J and clone size are from that table. The table includes tens of thousands of clones, 85% detected once. This CDR3 has 15 residues. From germline, CDR1 is MNHEY and CDR2 SVGAGI. V was shortened by 5 bases and J by 2 bases, with 14 bases between the two germline ends. The sequenced sample was peripheral blood. This sequence originates from a man aged 80 or over with acute or convalescent COVID-19. The chain employs TRBV6-5 and TRBJ2-3; tentative D call: TRBD1 (6 bases). CDR3 residues: CASSNQGIPTDTQYF. The CDR3 DNA reads as TGTGCCAGCAGTAACCAGGGGATACCCACAGATACGCAGTATTTT.